The 29 T cell receptor beta chains below all came from one sample that was sequenced in a study of blood T cell repertoires in COVID-19. TCRdb's table, derived via immunoSEQ multiplex PCR, lists solely in-frame clones and lacks some. The sample carries 200,000 to 250,000 clones, around 85% recorded once. Material: peripheral blood. Receptors originate from a woman in her sixties with active or convalescent COVID-19.

J is TRBJ2-5 and V is TRBV5-5; tentative D call: TRBD2 (5 bases). CDR3 length: 13 amino acids. Per the germline V gene, CDR1 is SGHKS and CDR2 is YYEKEE (reference sequence). V lost 2 bases, J lost 3 bases, and 8 bases lay in between. Here the CDR3 DNA reads TGTGCCAGCAGCTTCGGGGTAGAAGAGACCCAGTACTTC. Translating gives CASSFGVEETQYF.

The chain recombines TRBV29-1 with TRBJ2-7; perhaps TRBD2 as D (5 bases). Germline V gene sequence: CDR1 SQVTM, CDR2 ANQGSEA. The ends were cut back, 4 bases at V and 6 bases at J, with 13 bases in the middle. The CDR3 runs to 12 residues. CDR3 nucleotide sequence: TGCAGCGTTGGTGAGGGCGACCGCGAGCAGTACTTC. This sequence encodes CSVGEGDREQYF.

The chain employs TRBV7-9 and TRBJ1-1, with D perhaps TRBD1 (5 bases). The CDR3 sequence is 15 residues long. CDR1 SEHNR and CDR2 FQNEAQ come from the germline V gene (reference sequence). V was pared by 5 bases and J by 1 base, with 14 bases between. The CDR3 sequence: CASSQLDIKNTEAFF. CDR3 DNA: TGTGCCAGCAGCCAACTGGACATTAAGAACACTGAAGCTTTCTTT.

CDR3 in amino acids: CASRFSGGEAFF. The CDR3 DNA sequence: TGTGCCAGCAGATTCTCAGGGGGTGAAGCTTTCTTT. V and J are TRBV6-5 and TRBJ1-1, with TRBD1 matching over 7 bases. The ends lost 6 bases at V and 7 bases at J; junction bases unmatched: 5. The CDR3 runs 12 residues. Per germline, CDR1 MNHEY and CDR2 SVGAGI.

This clone has only one observation. V usage is TRBV7-9 and J usage is TRBJ2-2; tentative D call: TRBD2 (6 bases). The germline V gene has CDR1 SEHNR and CDR2 FQNEAQ (reference sequence). The CDR3 is made up of 14 amino acids. The V end was cut by 3 bases, the J end by 9 bases, with 14 bases between. The CDR3 nucleotides read TGTGCCAGCAGCTTCGAGGAGGGTTACCGGGAGCTGTTTTTT. This translates into CASSFEEGYRELFF.

The chain employs TRBV7-2 and TRBJ2-1; 12 nucleotides align to TRBD2. Trimming removed 4 bases from V and 12 bases from J; junction bases left unmatched: 13. The CDR3 contains 16 residues. Germline V gene data show CDR1 as SGHTA and CDR2 as FQGNSA. CDR3: CASSSHPTSGGPGQFF. The CDR3 region has the DNA TGTGCCAGCAGCTCTCATCCGACTAGCGGGGGTCCGGGGCAGTTCTTC.

The V call is TRBV9, the J call TRBJ2-1; D uncertain. Germline CDR1 reads SGDLS; CDR2 reads YYNGEE. V was clipped by 3 bases and J by 6 bases, with 4 bases between them. The CDR3 is 11 residues long. CDR3 DNA: TGTGCCAGCAGCGCCTTCAATGAGCAGTTCTTC. Protein product: CASSAFNEQFF.

This clone occurred once. The rearrangement links TRBV9 to TRBJ2-3, with a weak D call TRBD2 (5 bases). The V gene's germline CDR1 is SGDLS and CDR2 YYNGEE. Deletions cut 4 bases from V and 1 base from J, with 13 bases between. CDR3 length equals 15 residues. The CDR3 loop reads CASSPTGGGTDTQYF. DNA for the CDR3: TGTGCCAGCAGCCCGACCGGAGGTGGCACAGATACGCAGTATTTT.

The CDR3 DNA follows: TGTGCCAGCAGTCGACAGGGGGCGGCTAATGAAAAACTGTTTTTT. Translating gives CASSRQGAANEKLFF. The chain recombines TRBV2 with TRBJ1-4; 10 nucleotides line up with TRBD1. After removal of 5 bases from V and 3 bases from J, the junction contained 3 bases not matched to a gene. CDR3 size: 15 residues. CDR1 and CDR2 from the germline V gene are SNHLY and FYNNEI.

The table lists this clone with a count of one. Other DNA variants within this sample encode the same CDR3. The chain recombines TRBV19 with TRBJ1-1; 7 nucleotides align to TRBD1. The CDR3 extends over 13 amino acids. Germline trimming cut 4 bases from V and 5 bases from J; bases unmatched to any gene: 4. Germline V gene lookup returns CDR1 LNHDA and CDR2 SQIVND (reference sequence). The CDR3: CASSTTGDTEAFF. The CDR3 DNA reads TGTGCCAGTAGTACTACAGGGGATACTGAAGCTTTCTTT.

This chain links TRBV5-1 with TRBJ1-1; D remains unclear. The CDR3 runs 15 residues. The ends were cut back, 0 bases at V and 0 bases at J, with 9 bases in the middle. CDR1 is SGHRS, CDR2 YFSETQ, per germline. CDR3 sequence reads: CASSLVAGLNTEAFF. The CDR3 DNA reads TGCGCCAGCAGCTTGGTTGCGGGTTTGAACACTGAAGCTTTCTTT. The complete variable domain, with remaining parts taken from reference TRBV5-1 and TRBJ1-1, reads KAGVTQTPRYLIKTRGQQVTLSCSPISGHRSVSWYQQTPGQGLQFLFEYFSETQRNKGNFPGRFSGRQFSNSRSEMNVSTLELGDSALYLCASSLVAGLNTEAFFGQGTRLTVV.

The chain is built from TRBV7-6 and TRBJ1-1; no firm D call. Germline V gene lookup returns CDR1 SGHVS and CDR2 FNYEAQ. This CDR3 spans 13 amino acids. Deletions cut 5 bases from V and 3 bases from J, with 10 bases between. This CDR3 is CASSLTEDTEAFF. The DNA for the CDR3 is TGTGCCAGCAGCCTTACGGAGGACACTGAAGCTTTCTTT.

V and J are TRBV27 and TRBJ1-1; 10 bases map to TRBD1. J was trimmed by 5 bases and V by 5 bases; bases with no gene match: 8. The CDR3 loop spans 15 amino acids. The germline gives CDR1 MNHEY, CDR2 SMNVEV (reference sequence). CDR3 in amino acids: CASSPQGQGRTEAFF. DNA of the CDR3: TGTGCCAGCAGTCCCCAGGGACAGGGGAGGACTGAAGCTTTCTTT.

The chain carries TRBV2 and TRBJ2-3; tentatively, D is TRBD2 (6 bases). Germline V gene lookup returns CDR1 SNHLY and CDR2 FYNNEI. CDR3 length: 16 amino acids. V lost 6 bases, J lost 2 bases, and 18 bases lay in between. The CDR3: CASRREAGLNTDTQYF. CDR3 bases: TGTGCCAGCAGACGAGAGGCGGGACTCAACACAGATACGCAGTATTTT.

This clone was seen a single time. The genes are TRBV14 and TRBJ2-6; maybe TRBD2 (5 bases). Germline V gene data show CDR1 as SGHDN and CDR2 as FVKESK. This CDR3 is built from 19 residues. V lost 3 bases, J lost 0 bases, and 18 bases lay in between. CDR3 DNA: TGTGCCAGCAGCCAGCTGGGAGCGGCCCCGAGCTCTGGGGCCAACGTCCTGACTTTC. Translated: CASSQLGAAPSSGANVLTF. Full variable domain (outside the CDR3, taken from reference TRBV14 and TRBJ2-6): EAGVTQFPSHSVIEKGQTVTLRCDPISGHDNLYWYRRVMGKEIKFLLHFVKESKQDESGMPNNRFLAERTGGTYSTLKVQPAELEDSGVYFCASSQLGAAPSSGANVLTFGAGSRLTVL.

The chain links TRBV14 to TRBJ2-3; the match to TRBD1 covers 7 bases. Germline lookup yields CDR1 SGHDN and CDR2 FVKESK. V dropped 1 base and J dropped 3; count of bases not matched to a gene: 4. The CDR3 runs to 15 residues. CDR3 region: CASSQGGGWTDTQYF. CDR3 sequence (DNA): TGTGCCAGCAGCCAAGGAGGGGGCTGGACAGATACGCAGTATTTT.

V usage is TRBV14 and J usage is TRBJ2-7; 11 bases fit TRBD2. This CDR3 is built from 16 residues. Germline CDR1 is SGHDN and CDR2 is FVKESK. The V segment lost 4 bases and the J segment 2 bases; nucleotides outside the gene matches: 7. The CDR3 here is CASSRGLAGRTYEQYF. DNA of the CDR3: TGTGCCAGCAGCCGCGGACTAGCGGGCCGAACCTACGAGCAGTACTTC.

This chain uses TRBV18 with TRBJ1-1, with 11 positions matching TRBD1. The CDR3 runs to 16 residues. The ends lost 4 bases at V and 0 bases at J; junction bases unmatched: 4. From germline, CDR1 is KGHSH and CDR2 LQKENI. CDR3 amino acids: CASSRGTGGLNTEAFF. The CDR3 DNA reads as TGTGCCAGCTCACGCGGGACAGGGGGGTTGAACACTGAAGCTTTCTTT.

This chain joins TRBV18 and TRBJ2-2, with D perhaps matching TRBD2 (5 bases). The germline gives CDR1 KGHSH, CDR2 LQKENI. Between the trimmed V and J ends, which lost 1 base and 1 base, there was a span of 10 bases. The CDR3 sequence is 16 residues long. Here the CDR3 DNA reads TGTGCCAGCTCACCACTCTGGGCGGGGAACACCGGGGAGCTGTTTTTT. Its translation: CASSPLWAGNTGELFF.

The rearrangement uses TRBV11-3 and TRBJ2-1, with TRBD2 as a possible D gene (5 bases). The CDR3 contains 14 residues. Trimming pared 0 bases from V and 6 bases from J, leaving 9 bases between. Per the germline V gene, CDR1 is SGHNT and CDR2 is YENEEA. CDR3 residues: CASSLDSGLNEQFF. DNA of the CDR3: TGTGCCAGCAGCTTAGATAGTGGACTCAATGAGCAGTTCTTC.

The chain joins TRBV2 to TRBJ2-7; 7 bases are a match to TRBD1. The CDR3 totals 14 residues. Germline CDR1 SNHLY, CDR2 FYNNEI. V dropped 3 bases and J dropped 0; count of bases not matched to a gene: 2. The CDR3 region has the DNA TGTGCCAGCAGTGACTCAGGGGGCTCCTACGAGCAGTACGTC. Its translation: CASSDSGGSYEQYV.

This clone appeared once. The gene calls are TRBV6-6 and TRBJ1-1, with a weak D call TRBD1 (5 bases). Germline CDR1 MNHNY, CDR2 SVGAGI (reference sequence). This CDR3 comprises 16 residues. Trimming stripped 0 bases from V and 1 base from J, with 12 bases between. The CDR3 DNA is TGTGCCAGCAGTTACTCGAAGGGGATGGGGAACACTGAAGCTTTCTTT. Its translation: CASSYSKGMGNTEAFF.

The CDR3 coding sequence is TGTGCCAGCAGCCCCTTTGAGGCTAGCGGGTACAATGAGCAGTTCTTC. Translating gives CASSPFEASGYNEQFF. The gene calls are TRBV3-1 (or the pseudogene TRBV3-2) and TRBJ2-1, with 8 bases that match TRBD2. Germline trimming cut 4 bases from V and 4 bases from J; bases unmatched to any gene: 9. Germline values: CDR1 LGHDT, CDR2 YNNKEL (reference sequence). The CDR3 spans 16 residues.

In its sample, this clone was seen a few times. This chain connects TRBV3-1 (or the pseudogene TRBV3-2) to TRBJ2-7, with TRBD2 as a possible D gene (6 bases). The CDR3 totals 15 residues. The V gene lost 0 bases and the J gene lost 3 bases, with 12 bases spanning the gap. CDR1 LGHDT and CDR2 YNNKEL come from the germline V gene (reference sequence). The CDR3 region has the DNA TGTGCCAGCAGCCAAGATCTTACAGCGGGCTACGAGCAGTACTTC. Translated: CASSQDLTAGYEQYF.

This chain joins TRBV11-2 and TRBJ1-5; D might be TRBD1 (5 bases). The CDR3 has 13 residues. Trimming stripped 5 bases from V and 5 bases from J, with 10 bases between. From germline, CDR1 is SGHAT and CDR2 FQNNGV. CDR3 region: CASSPRGHQPQHF. CDR3 coding DNA: TGTGCCAGCAGCCCTAGGGGTCATCAGCCCCAGCATTTT. Looking up the rest from reference TRBV11-2 and TRBJ1-5 gives the full variable domain: EAGVAQSPRYKIIEKRQSVAFWCNPISGHATLYWYQQILGQGPKLLIQFQNNGVVDDSQLPKDRFSAERLKGVDSTLKIQPAKLEDSAVYLCASSPRGHQPQHFGDGTRLSIL.

V is TRBV5-1 and J is TRBJ1-1, with D tentatively TRBD1 (5 bases). V was pared by 7 bases and J by 7 bases, with 17 bases between. The CDR3 is 13 residues long. Germline CDR1 SGHRS, CDR2 YFSETQ. The CDR3: CASATQGSGEAFF. DNA of the CDR3: TGCGCCAGCGCCACCCAGGGTTCGGGTGAAGCTTTCTTT. The variable domain in full, completed from reference TRBV5-1 and TRBJ1-1, reads KAGVTQTPRYLIKTRGQQVTLSCSPISGHRSVSWYQQTPGQGLQFLFEYFSETQRNKGNFPGRFSGRQFSNSRSEMNVSTLELGDSALYLCASATQGSGEAFFGQGTRLTVV.

The chain is built from TRBV10-1 and TRBJ2-7; 7 nucleotides align to TRBD1. Germline V gene lookup returns CDR1 WNHNN and CDR2 SYGVQD (reference sequence). The CDR3 has 15 residues. With 7 bases clipped from V and 0 bases from J, the junction kept 9 bases outside the gene matches. CDR3 bases: TGCGCCAGCACCCCGGGACAGCAGAGCTCCTACGAGCAGTACGTC. It yields the protein CASTPGQQSSYEQYV.

The chain combines TRBV4-1 with TRBJ1-4; unclear D gene. The CDR3 contains 15 residues. Germline V gene sequence: CDR1 MGHRA, CDR2 YSYEKL. V dropped 4 bases and J dropped 0 bases, with 9 bases sitting between them. The CDR3 DNA is TGCGCCAGCAGCCCCTATACCTCAACTAATGAAAAACTGTTTTTT. Its protein is CASSPYTSTNEKLFF.

The rearrangement links TRBV11-3 to TRBJ2-3, with 7 bases matching TRBD2. Trimming removed 5 bases from V and 3 bases from J; junction bases left unmatched: 8. This CDR3 is built from 15 residues. Germline CDR1 SGHNT, CDR2 YENEEA. The CDR3 reads CASSPRDYSTDTQYF. DNA for the CDR3: TGTGCCAGCAGCCCACGGGACTACTCTACAGATACGCAGTATTTT.